The sequence of this T cell receptor beta chain was determined in a study of blood T cell repertoires in COVID-19. The V gene's germline CDR1 is SGHNT and CDR2 YENEEA. The CDR3 totals 14 residues. Losses at the gene ends were 10 bases for V and 1 base for J; bases not matched to a gene: 8. How the authors handled the data: Amplification of reference gene primers was used by the study to estimate nucleated cell counts. Assay: immunoSEQ multiplex PCR; the TCRdb copy retains only in-frame clones and omits some. V and J calls and clone size are those listed in that table; D and trimming were worked out from the DNA. Seen here are roughly 250,000 clones, nearly 85% observed once, and the top ten hold around 9.1%.

The receptor's source is a human donor in a cohort sampled during active COVID-19. The V call is TRBV11-3, the J call TRBJ2-3; 7 bases are a match to TRBD1. Sequenced input: peripheral blood. CDR3 sequence (DNA): TGTGCCACCTCCCGGGACAGAGGCACAGATACGCAGTATTTT. It encodes CATSRDRGTDTQYF.